This T cell receptor beta chain appears in the sequencing data of a study of T cell repertoires in cytomegalovirus infection. Study conclusions and caveats: It was HLA-C-restricted CMV-specific TCR beta clonotypes that dominated the response ex vivo. Cumulative frequency (of public TCR beta family members) identified carriers of CMV plus the relevant HLA.

The CDR3 is 16 amino acids. The germline gives CDR1 MNHNS, CDR2 SASEGT. TCRdb re-derived calls from the reads in MiXCR, one entry per CDR3 protein. The table lists 350,000 to 550,000 distinct CDR3 sequences, roughly 30% of them singletons. The sample holds one count of this clonotype. Antigen unknown. The junction shows a germline mismatch at one end, possibly a read error. Sequences were obtained from PBMCs. The receptor was isolated from a human donor in good health (CMV status not recorded). Some clones in this sample may be carry-over from other donors' samples. The chain couples TRBV6-1 to TRBJ2-3, with 13 positions matching TRBD2. The CDR3 here is CASSTTSGGAADTKYF. In nucleotides, the CDR3 is TGTGCAAGCAGTACCACTAGCGGGGGGGCAGCAGATACGAAGTATTTT.